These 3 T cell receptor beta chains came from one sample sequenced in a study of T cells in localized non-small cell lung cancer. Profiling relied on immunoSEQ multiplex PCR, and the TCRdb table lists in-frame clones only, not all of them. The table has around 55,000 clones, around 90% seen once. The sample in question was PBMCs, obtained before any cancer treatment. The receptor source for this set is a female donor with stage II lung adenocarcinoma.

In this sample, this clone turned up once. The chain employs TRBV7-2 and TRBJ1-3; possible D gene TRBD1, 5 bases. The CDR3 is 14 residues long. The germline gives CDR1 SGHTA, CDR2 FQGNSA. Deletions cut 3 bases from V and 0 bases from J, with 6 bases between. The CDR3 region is CASSFGGSGNTIYF. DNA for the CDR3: TGTGCCAGCAGCTTTGGGGGCTCTGGAAACACCATATATTTT.

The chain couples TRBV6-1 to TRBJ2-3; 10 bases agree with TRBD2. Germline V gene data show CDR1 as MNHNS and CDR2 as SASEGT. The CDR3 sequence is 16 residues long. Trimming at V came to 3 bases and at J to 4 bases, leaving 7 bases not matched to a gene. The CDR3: CASSEESGGAADTQYF. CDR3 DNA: TGTGCCAGCAGTGAGGAGAGCGGGGGGGCTGCAGATACGCAGTATTTT.

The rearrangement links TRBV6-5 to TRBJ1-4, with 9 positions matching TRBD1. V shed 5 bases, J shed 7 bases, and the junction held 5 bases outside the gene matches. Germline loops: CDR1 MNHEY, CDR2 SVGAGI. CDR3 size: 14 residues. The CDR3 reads CASSTGGLGEKLFF. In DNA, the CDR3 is TGTGCCAGCAGTACAGGGGGCCTGGGTGAAAAACTGTTTTTT.